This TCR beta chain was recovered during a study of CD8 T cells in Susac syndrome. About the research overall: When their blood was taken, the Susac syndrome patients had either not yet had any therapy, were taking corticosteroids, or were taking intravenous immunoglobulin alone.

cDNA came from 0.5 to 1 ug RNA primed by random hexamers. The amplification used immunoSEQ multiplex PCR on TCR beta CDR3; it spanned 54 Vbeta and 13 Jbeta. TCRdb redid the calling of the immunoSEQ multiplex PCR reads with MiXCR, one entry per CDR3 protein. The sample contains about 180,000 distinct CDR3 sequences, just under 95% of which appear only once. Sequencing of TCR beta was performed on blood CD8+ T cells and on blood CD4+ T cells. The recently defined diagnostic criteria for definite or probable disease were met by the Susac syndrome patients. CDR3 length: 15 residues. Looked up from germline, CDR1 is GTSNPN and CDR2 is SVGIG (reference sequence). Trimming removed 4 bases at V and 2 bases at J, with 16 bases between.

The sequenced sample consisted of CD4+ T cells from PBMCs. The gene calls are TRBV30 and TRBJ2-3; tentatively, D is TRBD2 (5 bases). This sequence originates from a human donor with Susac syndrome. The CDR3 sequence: CAWKMASRSTDTQYF. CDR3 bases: TGTGCCTGGAAGATGGCTAGCCGTTCCACAGATACGCAGTATTTT.